This T cell receptor (beta chain) was captured by sequencing in a study of Graves' ophthalmopathy and Graves' hyperthyroidism. Study-level points and caveats: Ophthalmopathy progression was predicted by the model at approximately 70% sensitivity and about 72% specificity. Clonotypes were expanded in thyroid at above 0.001 frequency, and most also appeared in blood.

This clonotype occurred many times. Its specificity is not known. Symptoms, serum thyroxine and TRAb, thyroid ultrasound, and orbital computed tomography formed the diagnostic basis. RNA transcripts were the source from which TCR beta CDR3 regions were amplified. RT-PCR was first run with HTBI primers, then multiplex PCR in a second round. TCRdb passed the multiplex PCR reads through MiXCR, listing each CDR3 protein once. The sample comprises about half a million distinct CDR3 sequences, around 14% of which are singletons, and roughly 9.8% rests with the top ten. Sequencing was carried out using blood. The sequence was collected from a woman in her 30s with Graves' ophthalmopathy.

For the CDR3, the DNA is TGTGCCAGCAGCCAGGAAGGGTCGGAGACCCAGTACTTC. Its translation is CASSQEGSETQYF. The gene calls are TRBV7-2 and TRBJ2-5; D is undetermined. The CDR3 contains 13 residues. Germline assignment: CDR1 SGHTA and CDR2 FQGNSA. The germline V and J ends were trimmed by 5 bases and 5 bases, with 12 bases remaining between them.